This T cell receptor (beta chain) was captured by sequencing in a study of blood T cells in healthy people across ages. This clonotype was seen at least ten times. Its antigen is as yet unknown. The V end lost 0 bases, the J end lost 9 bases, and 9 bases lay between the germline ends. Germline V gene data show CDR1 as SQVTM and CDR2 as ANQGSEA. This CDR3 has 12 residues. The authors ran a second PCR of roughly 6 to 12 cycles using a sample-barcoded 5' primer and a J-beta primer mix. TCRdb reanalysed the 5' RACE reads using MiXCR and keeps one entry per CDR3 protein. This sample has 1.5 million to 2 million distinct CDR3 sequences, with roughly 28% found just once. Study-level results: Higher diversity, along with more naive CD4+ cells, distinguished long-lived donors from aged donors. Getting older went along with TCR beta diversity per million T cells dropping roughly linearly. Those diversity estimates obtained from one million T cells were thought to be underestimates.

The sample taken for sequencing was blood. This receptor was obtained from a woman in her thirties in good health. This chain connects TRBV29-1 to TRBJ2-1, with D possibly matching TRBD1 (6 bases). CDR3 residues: CSVEELGGEQFF. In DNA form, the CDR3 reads TGCAGCGTTGAAGAATTAGGGGGTGAGCAGTTCTTC.